This T cell receptor (beta chain) was recorded in a study of CD8 T cells in Susac syndrome. Random hexamers were used to reverse transcribe about 0.45 to 1 ug of RNA. Amplification of the TCR beta CDR3 was carried out by immunoSEQ multiplex PCR, which spanned a total of 54 Vbeta and 13 Jbeta segments. From the immunoSEQ multiplex PCR reads, TCRdb called clonotypes with MiXCR, one entry per CDR3 protein. Here the sample spans some 180,000 distinct CDR3 sequences, about 95% being singletons. Germline CDR1 is MNHEY and CDR2 is SMNVEV (reference sequence). V was cut by 2 bases and J by 5 bases, with 9 bases left in between. The CDR3 extends over 13 amino acids.

This rearrangement joins TRBV27 to TRBJ2-5; possible D gene TRBD2, 5 bases. This TCR was recovered from a human donor in good health. The sample consisted of CD4+ T cells from PBMCs. This CDR3 is CASSLLAGETQYF. DNA for the CDR3: TGTGCCAGCAGTTTACTAGCCGGGGAGACCCAGTACTTC.